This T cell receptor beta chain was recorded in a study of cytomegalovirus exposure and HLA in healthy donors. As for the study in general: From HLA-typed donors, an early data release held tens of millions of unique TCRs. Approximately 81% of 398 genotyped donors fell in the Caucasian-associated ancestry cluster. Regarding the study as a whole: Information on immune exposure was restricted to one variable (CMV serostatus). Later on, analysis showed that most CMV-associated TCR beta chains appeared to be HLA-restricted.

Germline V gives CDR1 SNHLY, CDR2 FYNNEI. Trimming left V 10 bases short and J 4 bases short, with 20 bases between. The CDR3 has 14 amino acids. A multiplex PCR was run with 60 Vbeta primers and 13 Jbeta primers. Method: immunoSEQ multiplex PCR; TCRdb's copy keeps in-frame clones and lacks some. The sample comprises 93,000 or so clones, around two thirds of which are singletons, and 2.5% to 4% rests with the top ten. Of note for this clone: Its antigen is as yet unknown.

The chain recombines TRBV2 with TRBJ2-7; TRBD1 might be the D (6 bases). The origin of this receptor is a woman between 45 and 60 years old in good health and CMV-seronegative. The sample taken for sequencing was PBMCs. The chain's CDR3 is CATQAQGKVYEQYF. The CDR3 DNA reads TGTGCCACCCAAGCTCAGGGGAAAGTTTACGAGCAGTACTTC.